Below, 12 T cell receptor beta chains from the same sample are listed, as sequenced in a study of cytomegalovirus exposure and HLA in healthy donors. It was with 60 Vbeta and 13 Jbeta primers that the PCR ran. The protocol was immunoSEQ multiplex PCR, while the TCRdb copy is restricted to in-frame clones and leaves out a portion. This sample's table has around 77,000 clones. Specimen: PBMCs. All receptors derive from a man between 45 and 60 years old in good health and CMV-seropositive.

V and J are TRBV5-1 and TRBJ1-4; a possible D gene is TRBD1 (5 bases). Germline V lookup: CDR1 SGHRS, CDR2 YFSETQ. Between the trimmed V and J ends, which lost 0 bases and 6 bases, there was a span of 9 bases. The CDR3 contains 14 residues. CDR3 sequence (DNA): TGCGCCAGCAGCTTGGGAGGGGAGGATGAAAAACTGTTTTTT. It codes for CASSLGGEDEKLFF.

This chain joins TRBV19 and TRBJ2-7; 8 bases align to TRBD1. Germline V gene sequence: CDR1 LNHDA, CDR2 SQIVND (reference sequence). The CDR3 loop spans 14 amino acids. V shed 6 bases, J shed 2 bases, and the junction held 6 bases outside the gene matches. CDR3 sequence: CASSSGTGAYEQYF. CDR3 DNA: TGTGCCAGTAGCTCCGGGACAGGCGCCTACGAGCAGTACTTC.

The V gene is TRBV19, the J gene TRBJ1-2; D ambiguous. Between the trimmed V and J ends, which lost 3 bases and 2 bases, there was a span of 13 bases. The germline V gene encodes CDR1 LNHDA and CDR2 SQIVND (reference sequence). The CDR3 spans 15 residues. The chain's CDR3 is CASSIVHTGNYGYTF. Here the CDR3 DNA reads TGTGCCAGTAGTATTGTACATACCGGGAACTATGGCTACACCTTC.

The CDR3 protein is CASRTDDRSNYGYTF. The CDR3 nucleotides read TGCGCCAGCAGAACCGACGACAGATCTAACTATGGCTACACCTTC. The gene calls are TRBV10-1 and TRBJ1-2, with TRBD1 as a possible D gene (5 bases). V lost 6 bases to trimming and J lost 0 bases, with 14 bases between them. Germline V CDR1 and CDR2: WNHNN, SYGVQD (reference sequence). This CDR3 comprises 15 residues.

The gene calls are TRBV9 and TRBJ2-7, with 9 bases aligning to TRBD1. V lost 4 bases and J lost 5; bases outside the gene matches: 4. The V gene's germline CDR1 is SGDLS and CDR2 YYNGEE. The CDR3 sequence is 13 residues long. Here the CDR3 reads CASSQGQGNEQYF. The DNA of the CDR3 is TGTGCCAGCAGCCAGGGACAGGGCAACGAGCAGTACTTC. Combining the CDR3 with reference TRBV9 and TRBJ2-7 gives the whole variable domain DSGVTQTPKHLITATGQRVTLRCSPRSGDLSVYWYQQSLDQGLQFLIQYYNGEERAKGNILERFSAQQFPDLHSELNLSSLELGDSALYFCASSQGQGNEQYFGPGTRLTVT.

This rearrangement joins TRBV7-8 to TRBJ2-6, with 9 positions matching TRBD1. After removal of 2 bases from V and 4 bases from J, the junction contained 9 bases not matched to a gene. Germline CDR1 reads SGHVS; CDR2 reads FQNEAQ. CDR3 length: 18 residues. Here the CDR3 reads CASSLTRDRASGANVLTF. CDR3 nucleotide sequence: TGTGCCAGCAGCTTAACCCGGGACAGGGCTTCAGGGGCCAACGTCCTGACTTTC.

On this clone: The same CDR3 arises from other DNA sequences in this sample as well. The V call is TRBV19, the J call TRBJ2-3, with 7 bases that match TRBD2. The CDR3 has 18 amino acids. Germline CDR1 reads LNHDA; CDR2 reads SQIVND (reference sequence). This chain's CDR3 is CATRKLEGLAVSTDTQYF. For the CDR3, the DNA is TGTGCAACCAGGAAGTTGGAGGGTCTAGCGGTTAGCACAGATACGCAGTATTTT.

The chain employs TRBV4-2 and TRBJ1-2; TRBD1 might be the D (5 bases). The CDR3 spans 15 residues. With 1 base removed from V and 7 bases from J, the gap between germline ends came to 16 bases. CDR1 LGHNA and CDR2 YNFKEQ come from the germline V gene. In nucleotides, the CDR3 is TGTGCCAGCAGCCAAGGGGGGGTTTCTCGTCGTGGCTACACCTTC. Protein: CASSQGGVSRRGYTF.

The CDR3 region has the DNA TGTGCCAGCAGGGAGGACAGGGGGCGTTACACTGAAGCTTTCTTT. Residues: CASREDRGRYTEAFF. This sequence joins TRBV6-1 and TRBJ1-1; 11 nucleotides align to TRBD1. Losses at the gene ends were 6 bases for V and 3 bases for J; bases not matched to a gene: 6. Germline CDR1 MNHNS, CDR2 SASEGT. The CDR3 spans 15 residues.

The chain couples TRBV2 to TRBJ1-4; possible D gene TRBD1, 5 bases. The germline V gene encodes CDR1 SNHLY and CDR2 FYNNEI. The CDR3 has 12 residues. The V end lost 4 bases, the J end lost 12 bases, and 12 bases lay between the germline ends. Here the CDR3 reads CASSVNPGQLFF. CDR3 bases: TGTGCCAGCAGTGTAAATCCAGGGCAACTGTTTTTT.

The V call is TRBV5-1, the J call TRBJ1-4, with unresolved D. Per the germline V gene, CDR1 is SGHRS and CDR2 is YFSETQ. The CDR3 consists of 14 residues. Trimming removed 0 bases at V and 8 bases at J, with 11 bases between. The CDR3 sequence: CASSLGVSGEKLFF. The DNA of the CDR3 is TGCGCCAGCAGCTTGGGGGTATCGGGGGAAAAACTGTTTTTT. Variable domain in full (rest from reference TRBV5-1 and TRBJ1-4): KAGVTQTPRYLIKTRGQQVTLSCSPISGHRSVSWYQQTPGQGLQFLFEYFSETQRNKGNFPGRFSGRQFSNSRSEMNVSTLELGDSALYLCASSLGVSGEKLFFGSGTQLSVL.

This chain links TRBV19 with TRBJ2-2, with TRBD1 as a possible D gene (5 bases). Trimming shortened V by 2 bases and J by 7 bases, and 11 bases separated the two germline ends. The germline gives CDR1 LNHDA, CDR2 SQIVND (reference sequence). This CDR3 comprises 14 residues. The CDR3 nucleotides are TGTGCCAGTAGTATACTCCTAGGGGACGGGGAGCTGTTTTTT. It translates to CASSILLGDGELFF.